The T cell receptor beta chain under discussion was sequenced for a study of blood T cell repertoires in COVID-19. Study information: Collection of acute and convalescent COVID-19 samples took place in the United States, Italy and Spain. The analysed material was cDNA or gDNA that came from T cells, B-cell-depleted T cells, or PBMCs.

As processed by the authors: Researchers report that nucleated cell counts were estimated from reference gene primer amplification. Measured with immunoSEQ multiplex PCR; TCRdb has only the in-frame clones, and not every one. That table supplies the V and J calls and clone size; D and trimming were determined from the DNA. The sample includes about 160,000 clones, 90% to 95% seen only once; the top ten take roughly 4.5%. There are 16 residues in the CDR3. The germline CDR1 and CDR2 sequences are SNHLY and FYNNEI. V dropped 7 bases and J dropped 0 bases, with 18 bases sitting between them. V usage is TRBV2 and J usage is TRBJ1-2, with TRBD1 as a possible D gene (6 bases). Input material: peripheral blood. The sequence was obtained from a woman in her 50s with acute or convalescent COVID-19. As DNA, the CDR3 is TGTGCCAGCATCGGGGGGGCAGGGCAACCTAACTATGGCTACACCTTC. Residues: CASIGGAGQPNYGYTF.